The 12 T cell receptor beta chains below come from one sample, sequenced in a study of cytomegalovirus exposure and HLA in healthy donors. Measured with immunoSEQ multiplex PCR; TCRdb has only the in-frame clones, and not every one. The table records under 200,000 clones, around 96% of them present only once. Sequenced input: PBMCs. The receptors originated from a woman younger than 30 in good health and CMV-seronegative.

In DNA, the CDR3 is TGTGCTAGCGGTTTGACTAGCTTTGATGAGCAGTTCTTC. This codes for CASGLTSFDEQFF. J is TRBJ2-1 and V is TRBV7-7; 7 bases fit TRBD2. The CDR3 is made up of 13 amino acids. Germline V gives CDR1 SSHAT, CDR2 FNYEAQ (reference sequence). Looking up the rest from reference TRBV7-7 and TRBJ2-1 gives the full variable domain: GAGVSQSPRYKVTKRGQDVTLRCDPISSHATLYWYQQALGQGPEFLTYFNYEAQPDKSGLPSDRFSAERPEGSISTLTIQRTEQRDSAMYRCASGLTSFDEQFFGPGTRLTVL.

This chain connects TRBV19 to TRBJ1-1; tentative D call: TRBD1 (6 bases). Trimming shortened V by 8 bases and J by 3 bases, and 13 bases separated the two germline ends. The CDR3 spans 13 residues. From germline, CDR1 is LNHDA and CDR2 SQIVND (reference sequence). The CDR3 DNA reads TGTGCCAGTCAACAGGGTGGGGACACTGAAGCTTTCTTT. Translation: CASQQGGDTEAFF.

This chain links TRBV19 with TRBJ1-1, with D uncertain. The CDR3 spans 14 residues. Germline values: CDR1 LNHDA, CDR2 SQIVND (reference sequence). Trimming stripped 7 bases from V and 1 base from J, with 13 bases between. CDR3 DNA sequence: TGTGCCAGTAACGGAGGGTTCGCGAACACTGAAGCTTTCTTT. This gives the protein CASNGGFANTEAFF. Looking up the rest from reference TRBV19 and TRBJ1-1 gives the full variable domain: DGGITQSPKYLFRKEGQNVTLSCEQNLNHDAMYWYRQDPGQGLRLIYYSQIVNDFQKGDIAEGYSVSREKKESFPLTVTSAQKNPTAFYLCASNGGFANTEAFFGQGTRLTVV.

This chain uses TRBV5-1 with TRBJ2-7, with a possible D match to TRBD2 (5 bases). Germline V lookup: CDR1 SGHRS, CDR2 YFSETQ. The CDR3 loop spans 15 amino acids. The ends were cut back, 0 bases at V and 4 bases at J, with 14 bases in the middle. DNA of the CDR3: TGCGCCAGCAGCTTGGGGACTTCAAAGTGGTACGAGCAGTACTTC. Translating it yields CASSLGTSKWYEQYF.

The chain uses TRBV7-2 and TRBJ2-7; D not resolved. The CDR3 runs to 11 residues. The germline V gene encodes CDR1 SGHTA and CDR2 FQGNSA. Trimming took 5 bases from V and 4 from J, leaving 6 bases between them. CDR3 amino acids: CASSHLYEQYF. CDR3 bases: TGTGCCAGCAGCCACTTATACGAGCAGTACTTC.

This clone was found once. The J gene is TRBJ2-7, the V gene TRBV10-3, with D perhaps matching TRBD2 (7 bases). V lost 3 bases and J 6 bases, leaving 15 bases between the germline ends. In germline, CDR1 is ENHRY, CDR2 SYGVKD. The CDR3 runs to 14 residues. Written as DNA, the CDR3 is TGTGCCATCAGTGAACTGGCGGGGGCTGGCGAGCAGTACTTC. Encoded protein: CAISELAGAGEQYF.

The chain combines TRBV11-2 with TRBJ2-7; 7 bases are shared with TRBD2. This CDR3 is built from 12 residues. The germline gives CDR1 SGHAT, CDR2 FQNNGV. Germline trimming cut 8 bases from V and 6 bases from J; bases unmatched to any gene: 7. CDR3 protein: CASAAGDREQYF. The CDR3 nucleotides read TGTGCCAGCGCCGCGGGGGACCGCGAGCAGTACTTC.

This chain uses TRBV19 with TRBJ2-3; 11 bases line up with TRBD2. Germline V gene sequence: CDR1 LNHDA, CDR2 SQIVND (reference sequence). The CDR3 contains 15 residues. V was clipped by 6 bases and J by 2 bases; unmatched bases: 4. The CDR3 region is CASSRLAGSTDTQYF. The CDR3 coding sequence is TGTGCCAGTAGCCGACTAGCGGGGTCCACAGATACGCAGTATTTT.

This chain connects TRBV5-1 to TRBJ2-1, with TRBD2 identical over 11 bases. Trimming took 3 bases from V and 7 from J; bases not matched to a gene: 6. The CDR3 contains 15 residues. The germline gives CDR1 SGHRS, CDR2 YFSETQ. The CDR3 DNA is TGCGCCAGCAGCTCCCGGACTAGCGGGCTTAATGAGCAGTTCTTC. Its translation: CASSSRTSGLNEQFF.

The rearrangement uses TRBV5-6 and TRBJ1-1, with D maybe TRBD1 (5 bases). Per germline, CDR1 SGHDT and CDR2 YYEEEE. Between the trimmed V and J ends, which lost 0 bases and 4 bases, there was a span of 7 bases. The CDR3 sequence is 13 residues long. CDR3 region: CASSLGRGTEAFF. In DNA form, the CDR3 reads TGTGCCAGCAGCTTGGGAAGGGGCACTGAAGCTTTCTTT. Full variable domain (remainder filled in from reference TRBV5-6 and TRBJ1-1): DAGVTQSPTHLIKTRGQQVTLRCSPKSGHDTVSWYQQALGQGPQFIFQYYEEEERQRGNFPDRFSGHQFPNYSSELNVNALLLGDSALYLCASSLGRGTEAFFGQGTRLTVV.

This clone has only one observation. CDR3 in DNA: TGTGCCAGCAGCTTAGAGGGCAGGGTTGATCAGCCCCAGCATTTT. Its protein is CASSLEGRVDQPQHF. The chain employs TRBV11-2 and TRBJ1-5, with D possibly TRBD1 on 5 matching bases. V was cut by 0 bases and J by 5 bases, with 11 bases left in between. CDR1 and CDR2 from the germline V gene are SGHAT and FQNNGV. This CDR3 is built from 15 residues.

This sequence joins TRBV27 and TRBJ1-4; no firm D call. Germline V lookup: CDR1 MNHEY, CDR2 SMNVEV (reference sequence). With 3 bases removed from V and 5 bases from J, the gap between germline ends came to 13 bases. There are 15 residues in the CDR3. The CDR3 nucleotides are TGTGCCAGCAGTTTTTATTTCGGGGAGAATGAAAAACTGTTTTTT. Protein product: CASSFYFGENEKLFF.